The rows below give T cell receptor beta chains drawn from one sample of a study of T cell responses to AZD1222 COVID-19 vaccine. Measured with immunoSEQ multiplex PCR; TCRdb has only the in-frame clones, and not every one. The sample shows 100,000 to 130,000 clones, about nine tenths of them seen only once. The sequencing used peripheral blood, collected on day 0 of MenACWY control vaccination. The receptors were gathered from an adult in good health. The CDR3 runs from the conserved cysteine through the conserved F or W. A D gene is named only where the DNA matches it firmly. Only part of the rows carry a size: once, few, many, or a class if the clone is expanded.

V gene	clone size	J gene	D gene	CDR3 DNA	CDR3 protein
TRBV6-5	-	TRBJ1-2	-	TGTGCCAGCAGTTACTCTTCCCGGGACGGATATGGCTACACCTTC	CASSYSSRDGYGYTF
TRBV6-5	-	TRBJ1-4	-	TGTGCCAGCAGTCGCGCCAGGGTCCCCTCGGAAAAACTGTTTTTT	CASSRARVPSEKLFF
TRBV11-2	-	TRBJ2-7	-	TGTGCCAGCAGCCCTGGCTACGAGCAGTACTTC	CASSPGYEQYF
TRBV2	-	TRBJ1-5	-	TGTGCCAGCAGTGAGGGACACAATCAGCCCCAGCATTTT	CASSEGHNQPQHF
TRBV6-6	-	TRBJ2-4	-	TGTGCCAGCAGCCCGGCGGTAAACCAAAACATTCAGTACTTC	CASSPAVNQNIQYF
TRBV5-4	-	TRBJ2-3	-	TGTGCCAGCAGCCGATCGGGCAGTCTCAGCACAGATACGCAGTATTTT	CASSRSGSLSTDTQYF
TRBV29-1	-	TRBJ1-4	TRBD1	TGCAGCGTTCTTGCAGGGGGCTTCAATGAAAAACTGTTTTTT	CSVLAGGFNEKLFF
TRBV5-1	-	TRBJ1-5	TRBD1	TGCGCCAGCAGCCCTGGGACAGTTAATCAGCCCCAGCATTTT	CASSPGTVNQPQHF
TRBV10-3	-	TRBJ2-7	TRBD2	TGTGCCATCGGACTAGCGGGCTACGAGCAGTACTTC	CAIGLAGYEQYF
TRBV15	-	TRBJ2-7	-	TGTGCCACCAGCAGAGCGGTAACCTACGAGCAGTACTTC	CATSRAVTYEQYF
TRBV7-6	once	TRBJ2-7	-	TGTGCCAGCAGTAGGGGCGTACAGGCGGTTTTCGAGCAGTACTTC	CASSRGVQAVFEQYF
TRBV7-2	-	TRBJ2-1	-	TGTGCCAGCAGCTTAACGTCCTACAATGAGCAGTTCTTC	CASSLTSYNEQFF
TRBV6-5	-	TRBJ2-1	-	TGTGCCAGCAGTCCCGACGGGAATGAGCAGTTCTTC	CASSPDGNEQFF
TRBV7-8	-	TRBJ1-2	-	TGTGCCAGCAGCCCGGGGACATATTACACCTTC	CASSPGTYYTF
TRBV7-9	-	TRBJ1-6	-	TGTGCCAGCAGCTTCGGACAGCTCAATTCACCCCTCCACTTT	CASSFGQLNSPLHF
TRBV6-4	-	TRBJ2-2	TRBD1	TGTGCCAGCAGTAGGACAGGGGTGAACACCGGGGAGCTGTTTTTT	CASSRTGVNTGELFF
TRBV9	-	TRBJ2-3	TRBD2	TGTGCCAGCAGCGTAGGTCTAGCGGGGGGAACAGATACGCAGTATTTT	CASSVGLAGGTDTQYF
TRBV5-5	-	TRBJ1-1	-	TGTGCCAGCAGCCCGGCCGGACTGGCGAACACTGAAGCTTTCTTT	CASSPAGLANTEAFF
TRBV18	-	TRBJ1-3	-	TGTGCCAGCTCCCGAGGCGGGGGGCAAACTGGAAACACCATATATTTT	CASSRGGGQTGNTIYF
TRBV19	-	TRBJ1-2	-	TGTGCCAGTAGTATAGCTTCGGGGGGAGCCCACTATGGCTACACCTTC	CASSIASGGAHYGYTF
TRBV30	-	TRBJ2-5	TRBD1	TGTGCCTGGAGTACAGGGGCGCAATTGGGGACCCAGTACTTC	CAWSTGAQLGTQYF
TRBV12-5	-	TRBJ2-3	TRBD1	TGTGCTAGTGGTTTGGGGGACAGGGCAGATACGCAGTATTTT	CASGLGDRADTQYF
TRBV14	once	TRBJ1-2	-	TGTGCCAGCAGCCAAGAGACGGTGGGGAACTATGGCTACACCTTC	CASSQETVGNYGYTF
TRBV7-9	-	TRBJ1-2	-	TGTGCCAGCAGCTTAGATTGGGATGGCTACACCTTC	CASSLDWDGYTF
TRBV7-2	-	TRBJ1-5	-	TGTGCCAGCAGCCTTGACGGAACTAATCAGCCCCAGCATTTT	CASSLDGTNQPQHF
TRBV30	-	TRBJ1-2	TRBD1	TGTGCCTGGATGATGGGACAGGGGGCGTATGGCTACACCTTC	CAWMMGQGAYGYTF
TRBV6-5	-	TRBJ1-5	-	TGTGCCAGCAGTTATGGCCAGGGGTCAAATCAGCCCCAGCATTTT	CASSYGQGSNQPQHF
TRBV29-1	-	TRBJ1-1	-	TGCAGCGTTGGATGGACCGTGAGAACTGAAGCTTTCTTT	CSVGWTVRTEAFF
TRBV5-6	once	TRBJ1-5	TRBD1	TGTGCCAGCAGCGTTGACAGGGGGCGCGGGAGTAGTCAGCCCCAGCATTTT	CASSVDRGRGSSQPQHF
TRBV6-5	-	TRBJ1-6	-	TGTGCCGCGCGGTTAAACTATAATTCACCCCTCCACTTT	CAARLNYNSPLHF
TRBV10-3	-	TRBJ2-5	TRBD2	TGTGCCATCAGTCCCGGGGGGAGGGTCGTCGGAGAGACCCAGTACTTC	CAISPGGRVVGETQYF
TRBV2	-	TRBJ2-7	TRBD2	TGTGCCAGCAGAGGGACTAGCGGGGGGTACGAGCAGTACTTC	CASRGTSGGYEQYF
TRBV7-8	-	TRBJ1-1	-	TGTGCCAGCAGCAACCCGGGGGGGAGCACTGAAGCTTTCTTT	CASSNPGGSTEAFF
TRBV5-5	once	TRBJ2-7	TRBD2	TGTGCCAGCAGCTTACCGGGGACTAGCGGCTACGAGCAGTACTTC	CASSLPGTSGYEQYF
TRBV7-2	-	TRBJ2-6	-	TGTGCCAGCAGCTTAATTCCGGGGGCTGGGGCCAACGTCCTGACTTTC	CASSLIPGAGANVLTF
TRBV6-1	-	TRBJ2-7	TRBD2	TGTGCCAGCAGTGAGGCTAACCTCGGGACTACCTACGGGGAGCAGTACTTC	CASSEANLGTTYGEQYF
TRBV19	-	TRBJ2-7	TRBD1	TGTGCCAGTAGCCCTAGGGACAGGGCATACGAGCAGTACTTC	CASSPRDRAYEQYF
TRBV7-2	once	TRBJ2-7	TRBD2	TGTGCCAGCAGCCCCACCACGCGGGGGGGCTACGAGCAGTACTTC	CASSPTTRGGYEQYF
TRBV27	-	TRBJ2-4	-	TGTGCCAGCAGTCCCCGACTGTTGTCCAAAAACATTCAGTACTTC	CASSPRLLSKNIQYF
TRBV27	-	TRBJ2-7	-	TGTGCCAGTAGTACAAAGCCGGGCCGGTACGAGCAGTACTTC	CASSTKPGRYEQYF
TRBV19	-	TRBJ2-2	TRBD1	TGTGCCAGTAGGTGGGACAGGAACACCGGAGAGCTGTTTTTT	CASRWDRNTGELFF
TRBV4-1	once	TRBJ1-2	-	TGCGCCAGCAGCCGGACCAGGGCCCAGGGTGGCTACACCTTC	CASSRTRAQGGYTF
TRBV30	-	TRBJ1-2	TRBD1	TGTGCCTGGAGCGCGGACAGGCTCGGAGGCTACACCTTC	CAWSADRLGGYTF
TRBV20-1	-	TRBJ2-1	-	TGCAGTGCTAGTCGGGGCGATTCCTACAATGAGCAGTTCTTC	CSASRGDSYNEQFF
TRBV7-2	-	TRBJ1-2	-	TGTGCCAGCAGCGCATCAATGGGCTCTAACTATGGCTACACCTTC	CASSASMGSNYGYTF
TRBV7-2	few	TRBJ1-5	-	TGTGCCAGCAGCTTAGTCCCCCAGAGCAATCAGCCCCAGCATTTT	CASSLVPQSNQPQHF
TRBV30	-	TRBJ1-1	TRBD1	TGTGCCTGGAGACACAGGACAGGGGGCAGGAACACTGAAGCTTTCTTT	CAWRHRTGGRNTEAFF
TRBV30	-	TRBJ1-1	-	TGTGCCTGGAGTGTAGCCGGACAGTACACTGAAGCTTTCTTT	CAWSVAGQYTEAFF
TRBV7-9	-	TRBJ1-2	-	TGTGCCAGCAGCTTAGGGTCCGGGGCCTATGGCTACACCTTC	CASSLGSGAYGYTF
TRBV29-1	-	TRBJ1-2	-	TGCAGCGTTGAAAGTTTCAGGGGCGCCTCCTACACCTTC	CSVESFRGASYTF
TRBV11-2	-	TRBJ2-7	-	TGTGCCAGCAACCGACCCGGGCAAGATTGGGAGCAGTACTTC	CASNRPGQDWEQYF
TRBV30	once	TRBJ1-5	-	TGTGCCTGGAGTCGAGGAGCGGAGCAGCCCCAGCATTTT	CAWSRGAEQPQHF
TRBV30	-	TRBJ2-6	-	TGTGCCTGGGGCCGAGCAGGCTCCTCTGGGGCCAACGTCCTGACTTTC	CAWGRAGSSGANVLTF